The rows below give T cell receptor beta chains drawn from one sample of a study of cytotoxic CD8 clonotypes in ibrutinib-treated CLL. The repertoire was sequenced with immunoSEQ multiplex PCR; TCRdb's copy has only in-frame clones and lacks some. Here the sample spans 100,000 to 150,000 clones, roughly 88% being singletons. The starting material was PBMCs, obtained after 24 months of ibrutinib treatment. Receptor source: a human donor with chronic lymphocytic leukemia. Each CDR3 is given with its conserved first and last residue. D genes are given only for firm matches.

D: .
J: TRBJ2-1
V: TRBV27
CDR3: CASSLMAGSYNEQFF
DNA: TGTGCCAGCAGTTTAATGGCGGGTAGCTACAATGAGCAGTTCTTC

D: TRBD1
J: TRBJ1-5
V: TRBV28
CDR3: CASRRRDRVSQPQHF
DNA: TGTGCCAGCAGGCGCCGGGACAGGGTAAGTCAGCCCCAGCATTTT

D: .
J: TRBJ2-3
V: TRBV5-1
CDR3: CASSLGGQGPDTQYF
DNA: TGCGCCAGCAGCTTGGGTGGTCAGGGCCCAGATACGCAGTATTTT

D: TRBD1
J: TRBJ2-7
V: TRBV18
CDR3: CASSPGTGSYEQYF
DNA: TGTGCCAGCTCACCCGGGACAGGCTCCTACGAGCAGTACTTC

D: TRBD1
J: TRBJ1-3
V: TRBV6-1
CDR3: CASRERQGASGNTIYF
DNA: TGTGCCAGCAGAGAAAGACAGGGGGCGTCTGGAAACACCATATATTTT

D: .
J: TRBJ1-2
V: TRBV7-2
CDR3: CASSLNGAGLDYGYTF
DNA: TGTGCCAGCAGCTTAAATGGGGCGGGCCTCGACTATGGCTACACCTTC

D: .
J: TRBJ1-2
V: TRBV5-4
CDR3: CASSLDAGAGYGYTF
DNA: TGTGCCAGCAGCTTGGATGCAGGGGCGGGGTATGGCTACACCTTC

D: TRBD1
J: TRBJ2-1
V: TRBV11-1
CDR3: CASSLVRTGGYNEQFF
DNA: TGTGCCAGCAGCTTAGTTCGGACAGGGGGATACAATGAGCAGTTCTTC

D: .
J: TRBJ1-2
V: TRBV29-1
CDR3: CSVDFRGTFYGYTF
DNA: TGCAGCGTTGACTTCAGAGGGACATTCTATGGCTACACCTTC

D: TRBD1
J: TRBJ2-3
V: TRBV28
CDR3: CASSHRDRGDTQYF
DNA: TGTGCCAGCAGCCACCGGGACAGGGGAGATACGCAGTATTTT

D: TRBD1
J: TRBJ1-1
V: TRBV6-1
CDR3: CASSEYGRGLNTEAFF
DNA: TGTGCCAGCAGTGAATATGGAAGGGGGCTGAACACTGAAGCTTTCTTT

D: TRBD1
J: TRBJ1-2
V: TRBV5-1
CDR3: CASSLEGTGYGYTF
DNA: TGCGCCAGCAGCTTGGAGGGGACAGGCTATGGCTACACCTTC